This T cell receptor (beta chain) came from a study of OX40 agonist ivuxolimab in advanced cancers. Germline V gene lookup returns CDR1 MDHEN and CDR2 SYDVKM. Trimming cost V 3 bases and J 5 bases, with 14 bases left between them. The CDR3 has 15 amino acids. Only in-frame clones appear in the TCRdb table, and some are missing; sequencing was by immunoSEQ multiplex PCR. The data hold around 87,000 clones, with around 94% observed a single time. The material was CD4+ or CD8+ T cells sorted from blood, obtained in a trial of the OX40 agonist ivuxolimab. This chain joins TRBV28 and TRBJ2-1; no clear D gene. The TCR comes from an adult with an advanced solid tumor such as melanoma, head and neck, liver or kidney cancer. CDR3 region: CASSFRRLVDNEQFF. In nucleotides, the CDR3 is TGTGCCAGCAGTTTCCGGAGACTCGTCGACAATGAGCAGTTCTTC.